This TCR beta chain was profiled in a study of shared clonotypes between healthy human individuals. Study-wide points: Memory subsets had estimated richness that was generally smaller than that of naive subsets. When compared with the clonotypes that were shared by all four sorted-subset donors, the non-shared clonotypes turned out to have lower generation probabilities.

Cells designated naive CD8 were CD45RO-negative and were positively selected for CCR7, with terminally differentiated effector memory CD45RA+ cells excluded. At the deep level, the assay was run. The repertoire was sequenced with immunoSEQ multiplex PCR; TCRdb's copy has only in-frame clones and lacks some. The sample includes about 2 million clones, about 95% seen only once; the top ten take approximately 1%. On this clone: No antigen is known for it.

Germline CDR1 reads SGDLS; CDR2 reads YYNGEE. This CDR3 spans 15 amino acids. V was cut by 3 bases and J by 0 bases, with 12 bases left in between. Input material: naive CD8+ T cells sorted from blood. The V call is TRBV9, the J call TRBJ1-1; D is perhaps TRBD1 (6 bases). This clonotype was obtained from a man aged 18 to 30 in good health. The CDR3 DNA sequence: TGTGCCAGCAGCGGGGACACGGGGGTGAACACTGAAGCTTTCTTT. Its translation is CASSGDTGVNTEAFF.